The present T cell receptor beta chain was sequenced within a study of post-analysis software for immune sequencing data. On this clonotype: The antigen is unknown.

Presence of unique molecular identifiers characterized the TCR beta cDNA libraries. Approximately 500,000 cDNA molecules were obtained per 1 to 10 million input T cells. TCRdb reprocessed the PCR reads with MiXCR, giving one entry per CDR3 protein. The sample has almost 700,000 distinct CDR3 sequences; roughly three fifths are singletons. Study-wide results and caveats: The study found significantly lower normalized Chao1 diversity in multiple sclerosis patients than in controls.

The sequence came from a girl aged 2 to 9 with multiple sclerosis. Input material: blood.

The CDR3 DNA reads as TGTGCCAGCAGCCGAGGGGCTAGCTCCTACGAGCAGTACTTC. Protein: CASSRGASSYEQYF. The chain employs TRBV3-1 and TRBJ2-7; D might be TRBD1 or TRBD2, each matching 5 bases. This CDR3 has 14 amino acids. Looked up from germline, CDR1 is LGHDT and CDR2 is YNNKEL (reference sequence). V shed 4 bases and J shed 0 bases, with 10 bases lying between them.